This is a list of T cell receptor beta chains from one sample in a study of blood T cell repertoires in COVID-19. Profiling relied on immunoSEQ multiplex PCR, and the TCRdb table lists in-frame clones only, not all of them. Here the sample spans approximately 320,000 clones, about nine tenths being singletons. Input material: peripheral blood. The receptors here all came from a woman under 40 with COVID-19, enrolled during active disease. Both conserved end residues are trimmed from each CDR3. The order of the fields is V gene, J gene, CDR3 protein.

v_call: TRBV6-1
j_call: TRBJ1-5
cdr3_aa: ASSEGGAGNQPQH

v_call: TRBV2
j_call: TRBJ2-2
cdr3_aa: ASSKTSPGELF

v_call: TRBV2
j_call: TRBJ1-2
cdr3_aa: ASTRTEYGYT

v_call: TRBV9
j_call: TRBJ2-5
cdr3_aa: ASSPQETQY

v_call: TRBV19
j_call: TRBJ1-2
cdr3_aa: ASSIDLQTYGYT

v_call: TRBV2
j_call: TRBJ1-1
cdr3_aa: ASSDWAVEAF

v_call: TRBV30
j_call: TRBJ1-1
cdr3_aa: AWTPKGQVSGF

v_call: TRBV4-2
j_call: TRBJ1-1
cdr3_aa: ASSREESPGGGRGTEAF

v_call: TRBV10-3
j_call: TRBJ2-7
cdr3_aa: AISWAGDSYEQY

v_call: TRBV5-4
j_call: TRBJ2-3
cdr3_aa: ASSFLAQERADTQY

v_call: TRBV6-6
j_call: TRBJ2-5
cdr3_aa: ASSQLAGGPSQETQY

v_call: TRBV3-1/TRBV3-2
j_call: TRBJ1-1
cdr3_aa: ASSPRVREGTEAF

v_call: TRBV5-1
j_call: TRBJ1-5
cdr3_aa: ASSFQQPQH

v_call: TRBV7-9
j_call: TRBJ1-2
cdr3_aa: ASSGGDRGQLYGYT

v_call: TRBV7-2
j_call: TRBJ1-2
cdr3_aa: ASSLATGGRVSLGGYT

v_call: TRBV7-6
j_call: TRBJ2-2
cdr3_aa: ASSLAATGYTGELF

v_call: TRBV15
j_call: TRBJ2-7
cdr3_aa: ATSRDKGYEQY

v_call: TRBV2
j_call: TRBJ2-3
cdr3_aa: ASGGSTDTQY

v_call: TRBV24-1
j_call: TRBJ2-7
cdr3_aa: ATSDGKDRGKQY

v_call: TRBV7-9
j_call: TRBJ1-5
cdr3_aa: ASSPGQGAQPQH

v_call: TRBV6-6
j_call: TRBJ2-5
cdr3_aa: ASSPSLPGETQY

v_call: TRBV7-9
j_call: TRBJ2-1
cdr3_aa: ASSYSQGIVYNNEQF